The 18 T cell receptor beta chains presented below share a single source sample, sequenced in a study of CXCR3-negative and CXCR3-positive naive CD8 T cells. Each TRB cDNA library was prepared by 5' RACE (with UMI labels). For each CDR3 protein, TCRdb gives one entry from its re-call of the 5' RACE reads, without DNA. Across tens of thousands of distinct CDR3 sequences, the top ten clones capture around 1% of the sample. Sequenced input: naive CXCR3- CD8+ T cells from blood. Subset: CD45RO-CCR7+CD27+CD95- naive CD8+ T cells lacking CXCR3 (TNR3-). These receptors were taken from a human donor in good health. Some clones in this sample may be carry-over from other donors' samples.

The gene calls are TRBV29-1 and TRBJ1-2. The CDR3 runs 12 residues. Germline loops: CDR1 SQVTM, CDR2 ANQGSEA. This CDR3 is CSVEGIDYGYTF.

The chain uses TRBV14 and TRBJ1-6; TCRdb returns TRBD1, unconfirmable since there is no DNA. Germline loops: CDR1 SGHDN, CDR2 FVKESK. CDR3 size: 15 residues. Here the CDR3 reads CASSQTGTGHSPLHF.

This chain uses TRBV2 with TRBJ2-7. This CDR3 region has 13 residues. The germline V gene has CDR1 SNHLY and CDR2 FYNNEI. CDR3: CACRGYPKDEQYF.

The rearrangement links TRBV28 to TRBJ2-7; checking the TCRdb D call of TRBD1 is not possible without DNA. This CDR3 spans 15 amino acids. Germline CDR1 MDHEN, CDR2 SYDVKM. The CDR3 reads CASSYRGPTIYEQYF.

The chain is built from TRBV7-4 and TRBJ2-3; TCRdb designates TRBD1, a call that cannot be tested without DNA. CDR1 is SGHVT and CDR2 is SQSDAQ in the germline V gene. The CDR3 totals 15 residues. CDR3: CASSPTVGQGDTQYF.

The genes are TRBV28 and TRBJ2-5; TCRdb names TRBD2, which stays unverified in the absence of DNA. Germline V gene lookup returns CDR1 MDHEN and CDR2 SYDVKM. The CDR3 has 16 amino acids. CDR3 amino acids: CASSSASAGDRETQYF.

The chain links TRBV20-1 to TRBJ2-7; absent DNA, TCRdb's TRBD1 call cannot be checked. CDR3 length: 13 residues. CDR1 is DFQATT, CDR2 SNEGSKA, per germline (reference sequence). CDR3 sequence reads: CSATGVNSYEQYF.

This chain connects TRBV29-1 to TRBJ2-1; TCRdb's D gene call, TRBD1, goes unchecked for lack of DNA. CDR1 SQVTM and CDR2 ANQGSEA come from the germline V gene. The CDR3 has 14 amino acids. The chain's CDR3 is CSVEVQGAGNEQFF.

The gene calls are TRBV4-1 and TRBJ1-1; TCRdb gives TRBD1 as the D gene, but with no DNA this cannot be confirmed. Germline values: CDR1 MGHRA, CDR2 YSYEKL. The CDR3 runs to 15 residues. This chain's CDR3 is CASSQETGMNTEAFF.

CDR3 in amino acids: CASSLSRHEQYF. V gene TRBV5-1 combines with J gene TRBJ2-7. The germline V gene has CDR1 SGHRS and CDR2 YFSETQ. This CDR3 spans 12 amino acids.

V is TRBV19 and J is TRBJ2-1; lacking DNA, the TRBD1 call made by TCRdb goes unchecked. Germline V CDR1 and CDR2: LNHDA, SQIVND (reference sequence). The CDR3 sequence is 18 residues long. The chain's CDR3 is CASSIDRYGSPSYNEQFF.

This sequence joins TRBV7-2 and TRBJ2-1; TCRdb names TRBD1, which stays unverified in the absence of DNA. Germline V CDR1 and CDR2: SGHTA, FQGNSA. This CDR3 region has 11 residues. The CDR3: CASSSGTGLFF.

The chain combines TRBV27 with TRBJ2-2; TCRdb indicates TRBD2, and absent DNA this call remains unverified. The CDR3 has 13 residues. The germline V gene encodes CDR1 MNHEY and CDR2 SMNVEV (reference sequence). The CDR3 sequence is CASSFAGYGELFF.

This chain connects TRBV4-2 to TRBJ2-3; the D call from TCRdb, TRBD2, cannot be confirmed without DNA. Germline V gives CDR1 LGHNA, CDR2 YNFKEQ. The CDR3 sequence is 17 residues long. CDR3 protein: CASSQEGERGRGDTQYF.

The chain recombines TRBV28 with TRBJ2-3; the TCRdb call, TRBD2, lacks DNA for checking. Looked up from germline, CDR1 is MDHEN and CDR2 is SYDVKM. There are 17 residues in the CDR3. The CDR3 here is CASSLGTPLRGTDTQYF.

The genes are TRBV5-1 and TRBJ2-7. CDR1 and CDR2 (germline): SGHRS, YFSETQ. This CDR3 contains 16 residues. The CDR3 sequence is CASSLDPFGNSYEQYF. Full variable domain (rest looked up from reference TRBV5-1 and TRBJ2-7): KAGVTQTPRYLIKTRGQQVTLSCSPISGHRSVSWYQQTPGQGLQFLFEYFSETQRNKGNFPGRFSGRQFSNSRSEMNVSTLELGDSALYLCASSLDPFGNSYEQYFGPGTRLTVT.

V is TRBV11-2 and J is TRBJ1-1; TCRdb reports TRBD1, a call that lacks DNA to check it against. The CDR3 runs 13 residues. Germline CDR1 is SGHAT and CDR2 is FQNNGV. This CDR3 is CASSLTGITEAFF.

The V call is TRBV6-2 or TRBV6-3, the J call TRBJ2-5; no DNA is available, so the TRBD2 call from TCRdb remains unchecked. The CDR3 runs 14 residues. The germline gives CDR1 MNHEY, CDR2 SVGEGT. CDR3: CASSYSKRKETQYF.